This TCR beta chain was observed in a study of cytomegalovirus exposure and HLA in healthy donors. Researchers ran the PCR with 60 Vbeta and 13 Jbeta primers. Per the original data handling: Around 80 million unique TCR beta chains, around 11 million of them shared, were counted by a later analysis. Assay: immunoSEQ multiplex PCR; the TCRdb copy retains only in-frame clones and omits some. V, J and clone size are taken as reported in that table, and D and trimming were inferred from the DNA itself. The profile shows over 85,000 clones, roughly three quarters of them singletons. This clone was seen only once. Antigen: not known. Findings of the study overall: In a later analysis, donors in an Asian-associated ancestry cluster reportedly had fewer N-insertions in productive TCRs than the cohort mean. In a later analysis, TCR beta V- and J-gene trimming was associated with a missense DCLRE1C variant.

Trimming removed 2 bases at V and 0 bases at J, with 18 bases between. The CDR3 contains 18 residues. In germline, CDR1 is MNHEY, CDR2 SMNVEV (reference sequence). The V gene is TRBV27, the J gene TRBJ2-3; D is uncertain. The sequence came from a female donor in good health and CMV-seronegative. Source material: PBMCs. The CDR3 DNA is TGTGCCAGCAGTTTAAGCCCCCGCGCAGAGACTAGCACAGATACGCAGTATTTT. It specifies CASSLSPRAETSTDTQYF.